Sequencing of this T cell receptor beta chain was carried out in a study of control samples from healthy donors and cancer patients (dated by TCRdb to about 2020). Libraries were built with the immunoSEQ multiplex PCR assay. TCRdb took over this immuneACCESS table, retaining in-frame rearrangements with V and J assigned. Such tables are incomplete; in checked studies, under half of the missing clones stem from an unresolved V gene, and the remainder is unexplained. This sample's listing comprises under 200,000 clones. Together, the top ten hold 2% to 2.5% of the sample. With regard to this clone: Which antigen it targets is not known.

Trimming removed 3 bases from V and 5 bases from J; the gene matches leave 15 bases unexplained. Taken from cysteine to phenylalanine, the CDR3 has 18 residues. Only the CDR3 region is kept as DNA, spanning 54 bases read in frame from base 1. CDR1 is given as LNHDA and CDR2 as SQIVND, both from the germline V gene (reference sequence). Sequenced sample: blood. The receptor was derived from a woman between 25 and 40 years old in good health. Rearrangement joined TRBV19 to TRBJ2-5, with 10 bases in between that match TRBD2. The bases read TGTGCCAGTAGTATCCTTTGGGCTAGCGGGGGCGTCCGGGAGACCCAGTACTTC. Its amino acids are CASSILWASGGVRETQYF.